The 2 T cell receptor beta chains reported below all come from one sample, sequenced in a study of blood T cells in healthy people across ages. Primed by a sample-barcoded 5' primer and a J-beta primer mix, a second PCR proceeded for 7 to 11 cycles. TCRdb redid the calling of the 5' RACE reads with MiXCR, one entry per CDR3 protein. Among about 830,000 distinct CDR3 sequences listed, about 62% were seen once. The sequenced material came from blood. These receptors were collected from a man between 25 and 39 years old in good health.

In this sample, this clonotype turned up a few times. The CDR3 region has the DNA TGTGCCAGCAGCCCCCGGATGGGAGCTAACTATGGCTACACCTTC. It translates to CASSPRMGANYGYTF. This chain links TRBV4-2 with TRBJ1-2, with D uncertain. Germline CDR1 LGHNA, CDR2 YNFKEQ. The germline V and J ends were trimmed by 4 bases and 0 bases, with 12 bases remaining between them. CDR3 length: 15 residues.

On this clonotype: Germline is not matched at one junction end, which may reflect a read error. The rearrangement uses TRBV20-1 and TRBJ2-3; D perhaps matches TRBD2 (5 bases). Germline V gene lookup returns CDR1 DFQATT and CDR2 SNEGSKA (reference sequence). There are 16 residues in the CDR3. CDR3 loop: CSAQPWRTLSTDMQYF. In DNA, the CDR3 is TGCAGTGCCCAACCTTGGAGGACCCTATCCACAGATATGCAGTATTTT.